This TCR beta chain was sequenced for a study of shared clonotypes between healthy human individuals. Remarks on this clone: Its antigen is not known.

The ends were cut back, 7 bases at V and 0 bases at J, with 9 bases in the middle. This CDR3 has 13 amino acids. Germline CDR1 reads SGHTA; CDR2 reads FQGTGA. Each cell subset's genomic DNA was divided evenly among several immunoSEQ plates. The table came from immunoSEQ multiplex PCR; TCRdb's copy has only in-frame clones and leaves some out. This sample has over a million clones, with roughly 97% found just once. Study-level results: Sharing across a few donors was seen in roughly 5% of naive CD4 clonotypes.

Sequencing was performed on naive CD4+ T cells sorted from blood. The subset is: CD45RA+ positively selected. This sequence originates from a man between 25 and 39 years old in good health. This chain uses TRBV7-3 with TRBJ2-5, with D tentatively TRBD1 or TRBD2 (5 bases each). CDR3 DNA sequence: TGTGCCAGCACCGGGGCGTACCAAGAGACCCAGTACTTC. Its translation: CASTGAYQETQYF.